This T cell receptor (beta chain) originates from a study of STAT5B mutations in CD4+ large granular lymphocyte leukemia. For the study at large: Healthy donors showed HLA-associated enrichment of the CDR3 'QG' motif.

Study-wide points: Main leukemic clonotypes were patient-specific, but more than 20% appeared at low frequency elsewhere.

With V trimmed by 4 bases and J by 5 bases, 12 bases remained unmatched. The CDR3 spans 18 residues. Of note for this clone: Its antigen is not known.

Libraries were prepared by immunoSEQ multiplex PCR; TCRdb keeps only in-frame clonotypes and omits some of them. Among about 40,000 clones listed, more than 80% were seen once. The sample comprised CD4+ T cells from blood buffy coats. The TCR sequence derives from a human donor in good health. The rearrangement links TRBV23-1 to TRBJ1-6; 9 bases are a match to TRBD1. TRBV23-1 is sorted into the ORF group, with uncertain function. CDR3 DNA: TGCGCCAGCAGTCTACGTCCCGGGACAGGGTTCGATAATTCACCCCTCCACTTT. Its translation: CASSLRPGTGFDNSPLHF.